Below are 26 T cell receptor beta chains sequenced from a single sample in a study of OX40 agonist ivuxolimab in advanced cancers. Here immunoSEQ multiplex PCR was the method, and the copy in TCRdb shows in-frame clones only, minus some. The sample carries fewer than 120,000 clones, roughly 90% recorded once. The source material was CD4+ or CD8+ T cells sorted from blood, sampled in a trial of the OX40 agonist ivuxolimab. Receptors originate from an adult with an advanced solid tumor such as melanoma, head and neck, liver or kidney cancer.

This chain uses TRBV11-1 with TRBJ2-2; D unresolved. Germline CDR1 reads SGHAT; CDR2 reads FQDESV (reference sequence). Trimming pared 0 bases from V and 6 bases from J, leaving 11 bases between. The CDR3 is made up of 15 amino acids. The CDR3 DNA reads TGTGCCAGCAGCTTAGCGGTAGGGTCGGCCGGGGAGCTGTTTTTT. Translated, it gives CASSLAVGSAGELFF.

This chain joins TRBV4-3 and TRBJ2-1; D may be TRBD1 (6 bases). Germline V gene data show CDR1 as LGHNA and CDR2 as YSLEER. Between the trimmed V and J ends, which lost 0 bases and 7 bases, there was a span of 7 bases. CDR3 size: 13 residues. In nucleotides, the CDR3 is TGCGCCAGCAGCCAAGAGAGGGGGAATGAGCAGTTCTTC. Its protein product is CASSQERGNEQFF.

This clone was found once. The J gene is TRBJ1-1, the V gene TRBV27; possibly TRBD1 for D (6 bases). V lost 0 bases to trimming and J lost 5 bases, with 25 bases between them. CDR1 and CDR2 from the germline V gene are MNHEY and SMNVEV (reference sequence). The CDR3 is 19 amino acids. CDR3 DNA sequence: TGTGCCAGCAGTTTATCTCGTCGAGGGGGGGGGCTATATAGGACTGAAGCTTTCTTT. It specifies CASSLSRRGGGLYRTEAFF.

The chain combines TRBV7-2 with TRBJ2-3; D is undetermined. The V gene's germline CDR1 is SGHTA and CDR2 FQGNSA. Trimming shortened V by 1 base and J by 3 bases, and 8 bases separated the two germline ends. The CDR3 covers 14 residues. CDR3 residues: CASSLVGRTDTQYF. In DNA form, the CDR3 reads TGTGCCAGCAGCTTAGTGGGCAGAACAGATACGCAGTATTTT.

The chain is built from TRBV5-6 and TRBJ2-2, with TRBD1 as a possible D gene (5 bases). This CDR3 comprises 14 residues. Trimming took off 0 bases at V and 5 bases at J, with 8 bases between the two ends. Per germline, CDR1 SGHDT and CDR2 YYEEEE. The CDR3 bases are TGTGCCAGCAGCTTGGAGTGGACAACCGGGGAGCTGTTTTTT. This translates into CASSLEWTTGELFF.

The gene calls are TRBV5-1 and TRBJ2-7; 8 nucleotides agree with TRBD1. This CDR3 is 13 amino acids long. V dropped 7 bases and J dropped 2; count of bases not matched to a gene: 5. Germline CDR1 SGHRS, CDR2 YFSETQ. CDR3 amino acids: CASGQGTTYEQYF. The CDR3 DNA reads TGCGCCAGCGGACAGGGAACTACCTACGAGCAGTACTTC. Filled out from reference TRBV5-1 and TRBJ2-7, the complete variable domain reads KAGVTQTPRYLIKTRGQQVTLSCSPISGHRSVSWYQQTPGQGLQFLFEYFSETQRNKGNFPGRFSGRQFSNSRSEMNVSTLELGDSALYLCASGQGTTYEQYFGPGTRLTVT.

The genes are TRBV5-5 and TRBJ1-1; possibly TRBD1 for D (5 bases). The V gene lost 0 bases and the J gene lost 4 bases, with 10 bases spanning the gap. This CDR3 has 14 amino acids. Germline CDR1 is SGHKS and CDR2 is YYEKEE (reference sequence). This CDR3 reads CASSLADSGTEAFF. The CDR3 nucleotides are TGTGCCAGCAGCTTGGCCGACAGTGGCACTGAAGCTTTCTTT.

The J gene is TRBJ2-7, the V gene TRBV6-6; 7 bases align to TRBD2. The germline V gene encodes CDR1 MNHNY and CDR2 SVGAGI (reference sequence). This CDR3 region has 16 residues. Trimming took 0 bases from V and 3 from J; bases not matched to a gene: 8. The CDR3 reads CASSYSGRELGYEQYF. In DNA form, the CDR3 reads TGTGCCAGCAGTTACTCCGGGCGGGAGTTGGGCTACGAGCAGTACTTC.

The V and J genes are TRBV5-6 and TRBJ2-3, with D perhaps TRBD1 (6 bases). V lost 1 base to trimming and J lost 6 bases, with 9 bases between them. The CDR3 is 13 amino acids. Germline values: CDR1 SGHDT, CDR2 YYEEEE. In nucleotides, the CDR3 is TGTGCCAGCAGCTTGAAGGGGGAGGATACGCAGTATTTT. It specifies CASSLKGEDTQYF.

The chain has TRBV5-1 and TRBJ2-7; 7 bases line up with TRBD1. Germline V CDR1 and CDR2: SGHRS, YFSETQ. The ends lost 6 bases at V and 6 bases at J; junction bases unmatched: 18. This CDR3 contains 16 residues. CDR3 sequence reads: CASNAFDTGETVEQYF. In nucleotides, the CDR3 is TGCGCCAGCAACGCATTCGATACAGGGGAAACTGTCGAGCAGTACTTC.

The chain combines TRBV7-2 with TRBJ2-3, with D unresolved. The V end lost 8 bases, the J end lost 0 bases, and 3 bases lay between the germline ends. The length of the CDR3 is 11 residues. CDR1 and CDR2 from the germline V gene are SGHTA and FQGNSA. The CDR3 DNA follows: TGTGCCAGCTCTAGCACAGATACGCAGTATTTT. As protein: CASSSTDTQYF.

This chain links TRBV6-6 with TRBJ2-3, with 7 nucleotides matching TRBD1. This CDR3 contains 15 residues. Germline V gives CDR1 MNHNY, CDR2 SVGAGI (reference sequence). The junction had 9 bases not matched to a gene; V was cut back by 5 bases and J by 4 bases. The CDR3 nucleotides are TGTGCCAGCAGTCGAAGACAGGGTGGCCCAGATACGCAGTATTTT. Amino acid sequence: CASSRRQGGPDTQYF.

This clone was seen a few times. The rearrangement links TRBV19 to TRBJ1-1; possible D gene TRBD1, 5 bases. V gave up 4 bases and J gave up 0 bases, with 9 bases separating them. CDR3 size: 14 residues. CDR1 and CDR2 from the germline V gene are LNHDA and SQIVND (reference sequence). Written as DNA, the CDR3 is TGTGCCAGTAGTAACAGGCGGATGAACACTGAAGCTTTCTTT. This sequence encodes CASSNRRMNTEAFF.

This rearrangement joins TRBV25-1 to TRBJ2-2; D is uncertain. The CDR3 extends over 14 amino acids. Trimming left V 2 bases short and J 1 base short, with 5 bases between. From germline, CDR1 is MGHDK and CDR2 SYGVNS. As DNA, the CDR3 is TGTGCCAGCAGTGAAGCAGGGAACACCGGGGAGCTGTTTTTT. Translation: CASSEAGNTGELFF.

This clone has a handful of counts. DNA for the CDR3: TGTGCCAGCAAAGAGGAGACTGAAGCTTTCTTT. It specifies CASKEETEAFF. The chain couples TRBV2 to TRBJ1-1; D gene uncertain. CDR1 and CDR2 (germline): SNHLY, FYNNEI. The CDR3 has 11 residues. The V end was cut by 7 bases, the J end by 5 bases, with 8 bases between.

The rearrangement links TRBV5-1 to TRBJ1-1, with unresolved D. The CDR3 is 15 residues long. V lost 0 bases and J lost 3, with 12 bases in between. Germline CDR1 and CDR2: SGHRS and YFSETQ. The CDR3 here is CASSLDGGWDTEAFF. CDR3 nucleotide sequence: TGCGCCAGCAGCTTGGATGGAGGGTGGGACACTGAAGCTTTCTTT.

The chain has TRBV4-1 and TRBJ1-2; D might be TRBD1 (5 bases). Trimming removed 0 bases from V and 8 bases from J, with 22 bases in between. The CDR3 has 17 amino acids. Germline V gene data show CDR1 as MGHRA and CDR2 as YSYEKL. CDR3 protein: CASSQEWSGRGGGGYTF. CDR3 coding DNA: TGCGCCAGCAGCCAAGAATGGAGCGGGAGGGGTGGTGGCGGCTACACCTTC.

There are a few counts of this clone. This chain joins TRBV2 and TRBJ2-7; D uncertain. The CDR3 has 15 amino acids. V dropped 5 bases and J dropped 1 base, with 15 bases sitting between them. The germline V gene encodes CDR1 SNHLY and CDR2 FYNNEI. This CDR3 reads CASSPTSFGSYEQYF. The CDR3 DNA is TGTGCCAGCAGTCCGACAAGTTTCGGGTCCTACGAGCAGTACTTC.

The genes are TRBV30 and TRBJ2-5, with 8 bases fitting TRBD2. Germline V gene data show CDR1 as GTSNPN and CDR2 as SVGIG (reference sequence). The CDR3 runs 17 residues. V dropped 0 bases and J dropped 2; count of bases not matched to a gene: 11. This CDR3 reads CAWSVLRGSGGQETQYF. The CDR3 DNA follows: TGTGCCTGGAGTGTACTTAGAGGGTCGGGGGGGCAAGAGACCCAGTACTTC.

The chain recombines TRBV11-1 with TRBJ2-6; D possibly corresponds to TRBD1 (6 bases). This CDR3 contains 16 residues. Germline CDR1 SGHAT, CDR2 FQDESV (reference sequence). The V gene lost 1 base and the J gene lost 2 bases, with 9 bases spanning the gap. The CDR3 here is CASSLGQETGANVLTF. CDR3 nucleotide sequence: TGTGCCAGCAGCTTAGGACAGGAAACTGGGGCCAACGTCCTGACTTTC. Full variable domain (rest looked up from reference TRBV11-1 and TRBJ2-6): EAEVAQSPRYKITEKSQAVAFWCDPISGHATLYWYRQILGQGPELLVQFQDESVVDDSQLPKDRFSAERLKGVDSTLKIQPAELGDSAMYLCASSLGQETGANVLTFGAGSRLTVL.

V usage is TRBV19 and J usage is TRBJ2-6, with D perhaps matching TRBD2 (6 bases). V lost 1 base and J 0 bases, leaving 13 bases between the germline ends. Germline CDR1 LNHDA, CDR2 SQIVND (reference sequence). CDR3 length: 18 amino acids. The CDR3, as DNA: TGTGCCAGTAGTATAGGGGCCGGGGGAGACTCTGGGGCCAACGTCCTGACTTTC. It codes for CASSIGAGGDSGANVLTF.

This clone has just one count. A junction boundary mismatches the germline segment, possibly from a read error. The chain links TRBV18 to TRBJ2-1; possibly TRBD2 for D (6 bases). Per germline, CDR1 KGHSH and CDR2 LQKENI. CDR3 length: 14 amino acids. The CDR3 spells CASSPGLSSNEQFF. The CDR3 DNA reads TGTGCCAGCTCGCCGGGACTTTCCTCCAATGAGCAGTTCTTC.

The chain couples TRBV28 to TRBJ2-6; the D gene is possibly TRBD1 (5 bases). This CDR3 is 16 amino acids long. Trimming pared 6 bases from V and 4 bases from J, leaving 16 bases between. Germline V gene sequence: CDR1 MDHEN, CDR2 SYDVKM. The CDR3 here is CASRLSTGLGANVLTF. DNA of the CDR3: TGTGCCAGCAGGCTGTCCACAGGTTTGGGGGCCAACGTCCTGACTTTC.

V and J are TRBV7-3 and TRBJ2-5; D is tentatively TRBD1 or TRBD2 (5 bases each). V dropped 3 bases and J dropped 4 bases, with 15 bases sitting between them. There are 15 residues in the CDR3. The germline CDR1 and CDR2 sequences are SGHTA and FQGTGA. In DNA form, the CDR3 reads TGTGCCAGCAGCTTCCAGGGAGACCGCGGAGAGACCCAGTACTTC. Amino acids: CASSFQGDRGETQYF.

This chain connects TRBV11-2 to TRBJ2-1; weak D call: TRBD2 (6 bases). This CDR3 has 12 amino acids. Between the trimmed V and J ends, which lost 8 bases and 7 bases, there was a span of 12 bases. Germline assignment: CDR1 SGHAT and CDR2 FQNNGV. The CDR3 loop reads CASSSGGNEQFF. In DNA form, the CDR3 reads TGTGCCAGCTCCTCCGGGGGTAATGAGCAGTTCTTC.

V and J are TRBV5-1 and TRBJ1-3; D is perhaps TRBD1 (6 bases). V dropped 4 bases and J dropped 0 bases, with 14 bases sitting between them. This CDR3 comprises 16 residues. CDR1 and CDR2 from the germline V gene are SGHRS and YFSETQ. DNA of the CDR3: TGCGCCAGCAGCAGAGAGGGACAAGCCTCTGGAAACACCATATATTTT. It codes for CASSREGQASGNTIYF.